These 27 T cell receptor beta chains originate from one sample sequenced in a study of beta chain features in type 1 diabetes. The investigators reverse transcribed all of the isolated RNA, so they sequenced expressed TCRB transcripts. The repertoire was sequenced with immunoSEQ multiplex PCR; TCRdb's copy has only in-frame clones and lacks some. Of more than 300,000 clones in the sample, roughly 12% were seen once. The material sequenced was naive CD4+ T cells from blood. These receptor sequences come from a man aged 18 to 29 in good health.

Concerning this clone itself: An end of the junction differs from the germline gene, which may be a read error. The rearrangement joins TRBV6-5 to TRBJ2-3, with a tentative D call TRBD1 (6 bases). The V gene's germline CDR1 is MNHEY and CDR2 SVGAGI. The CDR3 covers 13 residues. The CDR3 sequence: CASSPMTGIPGDF. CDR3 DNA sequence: TGTGCCAGCAGTCCCATGACCGGGATCCCAGGGGATTTT.

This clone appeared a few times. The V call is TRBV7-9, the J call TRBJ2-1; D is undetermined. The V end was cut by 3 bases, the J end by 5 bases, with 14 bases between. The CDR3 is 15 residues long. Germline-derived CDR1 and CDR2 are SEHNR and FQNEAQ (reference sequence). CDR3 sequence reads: CASSFLANSHNEQFF. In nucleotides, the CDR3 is TGTGCCAGCAGCTTTCTGGCAAACAGCCACAATGAGCAGTTCTTC.

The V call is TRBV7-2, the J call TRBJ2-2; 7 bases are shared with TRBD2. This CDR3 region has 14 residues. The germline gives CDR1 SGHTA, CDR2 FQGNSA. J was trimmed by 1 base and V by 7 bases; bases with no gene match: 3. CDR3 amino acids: CASKLAENTGELFF. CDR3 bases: TGTGCCAGCAAGCTAGCGGAGAACACCGGGGAGCTGTTTTTT.

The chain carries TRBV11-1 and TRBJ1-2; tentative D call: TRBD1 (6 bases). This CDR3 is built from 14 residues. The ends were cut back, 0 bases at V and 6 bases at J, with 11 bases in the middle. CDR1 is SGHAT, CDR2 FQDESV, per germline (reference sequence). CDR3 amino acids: CASSLAWTDNGYTF. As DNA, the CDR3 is TGTGCCAGCAGCTTAGCATGGACAGACAATGGCTACACCTTC.

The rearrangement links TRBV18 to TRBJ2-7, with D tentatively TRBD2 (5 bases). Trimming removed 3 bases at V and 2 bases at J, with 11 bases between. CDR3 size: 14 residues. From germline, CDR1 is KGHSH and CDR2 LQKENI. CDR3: CASSPGSRAYEQYF. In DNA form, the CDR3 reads TGTGCCAGCTCACCGGGGAGTAGAGCCTACGAGCAGTACTTC.

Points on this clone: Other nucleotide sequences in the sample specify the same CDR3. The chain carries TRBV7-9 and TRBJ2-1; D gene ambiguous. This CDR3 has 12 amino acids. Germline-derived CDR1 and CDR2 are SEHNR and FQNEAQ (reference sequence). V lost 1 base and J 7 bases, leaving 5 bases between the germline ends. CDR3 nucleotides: TGTGCCAGCAGCTTAGATCGGAATGAGCAGTTCTTC. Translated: CASSLDRNEQFF.

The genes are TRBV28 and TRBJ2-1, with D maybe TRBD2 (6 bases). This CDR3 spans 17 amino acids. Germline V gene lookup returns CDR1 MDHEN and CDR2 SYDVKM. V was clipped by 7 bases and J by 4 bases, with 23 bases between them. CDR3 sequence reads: CASTPKLGLARYNEQFF. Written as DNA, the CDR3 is TGTGCCAGCACCCCAAAGTTAGGGCTAGCGCGATACAATGAGCAGTTCTTC.

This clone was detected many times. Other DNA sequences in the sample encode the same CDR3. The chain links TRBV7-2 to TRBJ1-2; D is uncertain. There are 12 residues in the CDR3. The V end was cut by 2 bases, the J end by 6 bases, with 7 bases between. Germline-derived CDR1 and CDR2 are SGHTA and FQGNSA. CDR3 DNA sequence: TGTGCCAGCAGCTTACGCGGGGATGGCTACACCTTC. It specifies CASSLRGDGYTF.

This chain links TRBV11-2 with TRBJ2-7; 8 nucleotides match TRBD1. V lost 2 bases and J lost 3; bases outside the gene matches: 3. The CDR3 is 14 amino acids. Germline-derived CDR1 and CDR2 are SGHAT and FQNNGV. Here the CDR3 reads CASSLFGQGYEQYF. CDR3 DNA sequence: TGTGCCAGCAGCTTATTTGGACAGGGCTACGAGCAGTACTTC.

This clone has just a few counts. The DNA of the CDR3 is TGTGCCAGCAGCTACGGGACAGTTAGCACAGATACGCAGTATTTT. It translates to CASSYGTVSTDTQYF. V gene TRBV7-9 combines with J gene TRBJ2-3; 7 nucleotides align to TRBD1. CDR1 is SEHNR and CDR2 is FQNEAQ in the germline V gene (reference sequence). The CDR3 sequence is 15 residues long. The V segment lost 4 bases and the J segment 0 bases; nucleotides outside the gene matches: 4.

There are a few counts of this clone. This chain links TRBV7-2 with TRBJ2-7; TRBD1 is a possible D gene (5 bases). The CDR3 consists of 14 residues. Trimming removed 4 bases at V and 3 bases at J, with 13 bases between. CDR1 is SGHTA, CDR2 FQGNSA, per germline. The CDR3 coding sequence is TGTGCCAGCAGCTCCCAGCGTCAGGGCTACGAGCAGTACTTC. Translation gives CASSSQRQGYEQYF.

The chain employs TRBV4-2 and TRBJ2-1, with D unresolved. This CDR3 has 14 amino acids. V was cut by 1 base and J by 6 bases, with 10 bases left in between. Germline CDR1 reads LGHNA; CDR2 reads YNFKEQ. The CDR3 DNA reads TGTGCCAGCAGCCAAGTCGTTAGCCTCAATGAGCAGTTCTTC. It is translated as CASSQVVSLNEQFF.

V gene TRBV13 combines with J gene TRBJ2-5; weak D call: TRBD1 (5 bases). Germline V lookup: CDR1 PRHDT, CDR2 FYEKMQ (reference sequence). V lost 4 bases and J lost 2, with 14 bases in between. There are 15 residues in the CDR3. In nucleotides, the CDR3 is TGTGCCAGCAGCTCGCCAGGGTCCGCACAAGAGACCCAGTACTTC. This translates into CASSSPGSAQETQYF.

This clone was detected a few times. As DNA, the CDR3 is TGTGCCAGCAGTCCTGATCCAGGAACTAATGAAAAACTGTTTTTT. As protein: CASSPDPGTNEKLFF. The chain uses TRBV6-5 and TRBJ1-4; D is ambiguous. V lost 5 bases and J lost 1, with 11 bases in between. There are 15 residues in the CDR3. The germline V gene encodes CDR1 MNHEY and CDR2 SVGAGI.

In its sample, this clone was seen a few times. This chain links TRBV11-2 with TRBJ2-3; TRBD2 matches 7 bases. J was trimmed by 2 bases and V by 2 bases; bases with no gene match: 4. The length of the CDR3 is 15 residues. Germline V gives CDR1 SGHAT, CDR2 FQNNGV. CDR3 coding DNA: TGTGCCAGCAGCTTACTAGCGGCTGTCACAGATACGCAGTATTTT. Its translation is CASSLLAAVTDTQYF.

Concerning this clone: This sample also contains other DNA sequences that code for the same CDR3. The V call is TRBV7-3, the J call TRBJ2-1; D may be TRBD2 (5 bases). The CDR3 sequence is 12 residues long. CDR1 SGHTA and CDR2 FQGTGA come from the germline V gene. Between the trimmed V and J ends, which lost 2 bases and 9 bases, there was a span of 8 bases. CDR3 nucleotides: TGTGCCAGCAGCTTATCGGCGGGTGAGCAGTTCTTC. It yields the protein CASSLSAGEQFF.

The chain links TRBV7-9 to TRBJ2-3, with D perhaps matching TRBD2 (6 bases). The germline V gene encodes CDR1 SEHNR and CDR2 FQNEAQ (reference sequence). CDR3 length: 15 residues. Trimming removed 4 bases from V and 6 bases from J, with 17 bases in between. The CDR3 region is CASSYTTSGGDTQYF. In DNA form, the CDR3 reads TGTGCCAGCAGCTACACCACCAGTGGGGGGGATACGCAGTATTTT.

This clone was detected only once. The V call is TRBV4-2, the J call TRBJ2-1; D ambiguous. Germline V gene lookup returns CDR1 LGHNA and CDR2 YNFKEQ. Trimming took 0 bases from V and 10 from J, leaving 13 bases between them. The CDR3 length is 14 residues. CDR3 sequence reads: CASSQEIRLQEQFF. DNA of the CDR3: TGTGCCAGCAGCCAAGAGATAAGACTCCAAGAGCAGTTCTTC.

This chain's CDR3 is CASSTRTGRTPLHF. DNA of the CDR3: TGTGCCAGCAGCACCCGGACAGGGAGGACACCCCTCCACTTT. The chain joins TRBV7-6 to TRBJ1-6; 8 bases fit TRBD1. The CDR3 has 14 amino acids. Germline V CDR1 and CDR2: SGHVS, FNYEAQ. V lost 5 bases and J lost 11; bases outside the gene matches: 8.

CDR3 region: CASRSIRSPGLAERTDTQYF. CDR3 sequence (DNA): TGCGCCAGCAGATCGATCCGAAGCCCGGGACTAGCGGAGCGCACAGATACGCAGTATTTT. V and J are TRBV5-1 and TRBJ2-3, with TRBD2 identical over 11 bases. There are 20 residues in the CDR3. Germline V gene data show CDR1 as SGHRS and CDR2 as YFSETQ. Unmatched junction bases numbered 18, after V lost 5 bases and J lost 1 base.

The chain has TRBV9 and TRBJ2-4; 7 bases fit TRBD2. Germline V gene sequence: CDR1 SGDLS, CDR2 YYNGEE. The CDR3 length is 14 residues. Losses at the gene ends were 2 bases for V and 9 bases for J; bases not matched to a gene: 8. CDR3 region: CASSVEGLGGIQYF. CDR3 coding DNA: TGTGCCAGCAGCGTGGAAGGACTAGGAGGCATTCAGTACTTC.

CDR3 nucleotides: TGTGCCATCAGTGAGCGGGGACAGGGAAGCTCCTACAATGAGCAGTTCTTC. Amino acid sequence: CAISERGQGSSYNEQFF. The V call is TRBV10-3, the J call TRBJ2-1; 9 positions match TRBD1. Germline trimming cut 2 bases from V and 0 bases from J; bases unmatched to any gene: 5. The germline gives CDR1 ENHRY, CDR2 SYGVKD. The CDR3 runs to 17 residues.

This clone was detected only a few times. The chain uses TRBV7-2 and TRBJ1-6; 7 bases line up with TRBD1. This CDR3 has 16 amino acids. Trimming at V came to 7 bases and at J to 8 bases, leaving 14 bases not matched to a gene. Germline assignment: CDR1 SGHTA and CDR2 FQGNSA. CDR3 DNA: TGTGCCAGCACCAACACTCTCGGGGACAGCCATTCACCCCTCCACTTT. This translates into CASTNTLGDSHSPLHF.

CDR3 bases: TGTGCCAGCAGTGAACCAGGGGCCTACGAGCAGTACTTC. Amino acid sequence: CASSEPGAYEQYF. This rearrangement joins TRBV25-1 to TRBJ2-7, with D tentatively TRBD1 (6 bases). The CDR3 extends over 13 amino acids. Germline CDR1 reads MGHDK; CDR2 reads SYGVNS. Trimming took off 2 bases at V and 2 bases at J, with 7 bases between the two ends.

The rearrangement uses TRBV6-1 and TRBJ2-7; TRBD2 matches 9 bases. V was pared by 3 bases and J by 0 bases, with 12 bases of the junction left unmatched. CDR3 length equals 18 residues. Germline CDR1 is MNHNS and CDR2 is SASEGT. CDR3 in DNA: TGTGCCAGCAGTGACCCCGCGGGAGGGGGCTCAAGCTCCTACGAGCAGTACTTC. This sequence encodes CASSDPAGGGSSSYEQYF.

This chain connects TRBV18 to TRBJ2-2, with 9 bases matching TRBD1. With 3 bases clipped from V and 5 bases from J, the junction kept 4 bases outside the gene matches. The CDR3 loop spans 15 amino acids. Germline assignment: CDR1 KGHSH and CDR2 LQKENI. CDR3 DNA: TGTGCCAGCTCACCGGCCGGGACAGGGACCGGGGAGCTGTTTTTT. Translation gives CASSPAGTGTGELFF.

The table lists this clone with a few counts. For the CDR3, the DNA is TGTGCCAGCAGTTTATGGGACAGCCAGACCTTC. It yields the protein CASSLWDSQTF. The chain combines TRBV28 with TRBJ1-2; possible D gene TRBD1, 6 bases. The CDR3 length is 11 residues. V was pared by 0 bases and J by 14 bases, with 10 bases between. Germline V CDR1 and CDR2: MDHEN, SYDVKM.